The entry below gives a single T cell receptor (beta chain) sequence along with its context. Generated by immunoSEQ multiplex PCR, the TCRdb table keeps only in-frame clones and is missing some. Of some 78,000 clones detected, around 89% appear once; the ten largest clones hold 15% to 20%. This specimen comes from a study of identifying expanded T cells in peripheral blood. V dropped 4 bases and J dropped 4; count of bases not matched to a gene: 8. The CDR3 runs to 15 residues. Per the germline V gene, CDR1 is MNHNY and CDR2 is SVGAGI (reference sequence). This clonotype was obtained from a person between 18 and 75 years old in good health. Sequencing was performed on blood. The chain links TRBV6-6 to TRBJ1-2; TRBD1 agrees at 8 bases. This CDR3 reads CASSFTNTGGYGYTF. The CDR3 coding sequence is TGTGCCAGCAGTTTCACCAATACAGGGGGCTATGGCTACACCTTC.